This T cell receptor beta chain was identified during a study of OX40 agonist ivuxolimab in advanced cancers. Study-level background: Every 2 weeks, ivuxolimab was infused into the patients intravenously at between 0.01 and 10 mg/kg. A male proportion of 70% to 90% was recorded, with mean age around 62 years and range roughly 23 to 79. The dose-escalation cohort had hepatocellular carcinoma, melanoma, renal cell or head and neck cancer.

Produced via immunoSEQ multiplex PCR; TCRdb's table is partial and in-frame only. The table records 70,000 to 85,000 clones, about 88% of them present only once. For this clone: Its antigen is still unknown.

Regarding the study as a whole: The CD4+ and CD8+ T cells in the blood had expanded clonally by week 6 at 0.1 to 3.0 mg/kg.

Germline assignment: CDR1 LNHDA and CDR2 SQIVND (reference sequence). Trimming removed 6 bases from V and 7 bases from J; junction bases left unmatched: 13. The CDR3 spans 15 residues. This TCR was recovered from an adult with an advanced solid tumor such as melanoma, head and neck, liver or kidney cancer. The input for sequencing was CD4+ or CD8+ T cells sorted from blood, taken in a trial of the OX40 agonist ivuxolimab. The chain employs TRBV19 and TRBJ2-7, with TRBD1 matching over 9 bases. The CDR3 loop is CASSAGADRGREQYF. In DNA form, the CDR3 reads TGTGCCAGTAGCGCGGGGGCGGACAGGGGCCGGGAGCAGTACTTC.